Below are 30 T cell receptor beta chains sequenced from a single sample in a study of blood T cell repertoires in COVID-19. Repertoires were generated with immunoSEQ multiplex PCR, while TCRdb's copy carries only in-frame clones and drops some. Of approximately 28,000 clones listed, about 85% are singletons. The sequencing sample was made of peripheral blood. Source of these receptors: a woman aged 55-70 years with acute or convalescent COVID-19.

This chain joins TRBV5-1 and TRBJ1-5, with a weak D call TRBD1 (6 bases). Germline V gives CDR1 SGHRS, CDR2 YFSETQ. V lost 4 bases and J 6 bases, leaving 17 bases between the germline ends. This CDR3 contains 15 residues. The CDR3 loop is CASSHRDHPAQPQHF. In DNA, the CDR3 is TGCGCCAGCAGCCACAGGGACCATCCTGCTCAGCCCCAGCATTTT. The complete variable domain, with remaining parts taken from reference TRBV5-1 and TRBJ1-5, reads KAGVTQTPRYLIKTRGQQVTLSCSPISGHRSVSWYQQTPGQGLQFLFEYFSETQRNKGNFPGRFSGRQFSNSRSEMNVSTLELGDSALYLCASSHRDHPAQPQHFGDGTRLSIL.

In this sample, this clone turned up a few times. The V call is TRBV7-9, the J call TRBJ1-4; the D is unclear. Between the trimmed V and J ends, which lost 0 bases and 8 bases, there was a span of 13 bases. Germline values: CDR1 SEHNR, CDR2 FQNEAQ (reference sequence). The CDR3 is 15 amino acids. The CDR3 region is CASSLAVLSEEKLFF. The DNA for the CDR3 is TGTGCCAGCAGCTTAGCGGTATTAAGCGAGGAAAAACTGTTTTTT.

The sample holds a few counts of this clone. The chain has TRBV7-8 and TRBJ1-3; D unclear. The CDR3 is made up of 14 amino acids. Germline lookup yields CDR1 SGHVS and CDR2 FQNEAQ. Trimming shortened V by 3 bases and J by 2 bases, and 8 bases separated the two germline ends. The CDR3 here is CASSLWETGNTIYF. CDR3 in DNA: TGTGCCAGCAGCTTGTGGGAGACTGGAAACACCATATATTTT.

This sequence joins TRBV19 and TRBJ2-2; a possible D gene is TRBD1 (10 bases). This CDR3 is 16 amino acids long. Germline V gene sequence: CDR1 LNHDA, CDR2 SQIVND (reference sequence). With 6 bases removed from V and 7 bases from J, the gap between germline ends came to 21 bases. DNA of the CDR3: TGTGCCAGTAGGCGGGGGGGACAGGGGTCTATCGGGGAGCTGTTTTTT. Protein: CASRRGGQGSIGELFF.

The rearrangement joins TRBV7-8 to TRBJ2-7; 8 bases fit TRBD1. V lost 4 bases to trimming and J lost 0 bases; unmatched junction nucleotides: 14. This CDR3 has 18 residues. Germline CDR1 and CDR2: SGHVS and FQNEAQ. CDR3 amino acids: CASSYPYRQGSTSYEQYF. The CDR3 DNA sequence: TGTGCCAGCAGCTACCCTTACCGACAGGGGTCGACCTCCTACGAGCAGTACTTC.

The V call is TRBV7-2, the J call TRBJ1-1, with D perhaps TRBD1 (6 bases). The germline V gene has CDR1 SGHTA and CDR2 FQGNSA. This CDR3 is 14 amino acids long. V was pared by 4 bases and J by 9 bases, with 18 bases between. The DNA of the CDR3 is TGTGCCAGCAGCTCACTGGGGGCAGGGCGCCAAGCTTTCTTT. Residues: CASSSLGAGRQAFF.

This CDR3 is CASSLGVRESYEQYF. CDR3 in DNA: TGTGCCAGCAGCTTAGGTGTGCGGGAATCCTACGAGCAGTACTTC. V and J are TRBV7-9 and TRBJ2-7, with a possible D match to TRBD2 (6 bases). This CDR3 contains 15 residues. Between the trimmed V and J ends, which lost 1 base and 1 base, there was a span of 11 bases. Germline V gene lookup returns CDR1 SEHNR and CDR2 FQNEAQ (reference sequence).

The chain has TRBV15 and TRBJ2-7; 8 bases map to TRBD1. From germline, CDR1 is LNHNV and CDR2 YYDKDF (reference sequence). This CDR3 spans 17 amino acids. The trim removed 0 bases at V and 4 bases at J, leaving 11 bases unmatched. The CDR3 DNA is TGTGCCACCAGCAGAGATTCTCTGATGACAGGGGAGTACGAGCAGTACTTC. Protein product: CATSRDSLMTGEYEQYF.

This rearrangement joins TRBV15 to TRBJ1-4, with 9 bases lining up with TRBD1. Unmatched junction bases numbered 9, after V lost 0 bases and J lost 10 bases. From germline, CDR1 is LNHNV and CDR2 YYDKDF (reference sequence). The CDR3 has 16 residues. The CDR3 spells CATSRDIGTGFGKLFF. The CDR3, as DNA: TGTGCCACCAGCAGAGATATAGGGACAGGGTTCGGAAAACTGTTTTTT.

The J gene is TRBJ1-2, the V gene TRBV29-1; perhaps TRBD1 as D (5 bases). CDR1 is SQVTM, CDR2 ANQGSEA, per germline. V was shortened by 6 bases and J by 13 bases, with 18 bases between the two germline ends. This CDR3 contains 11 residues. CDR3 sequence reads: CSVCPGKGCTF. DNA of the CDR3: TGCAGCGTCTGCCCAGGGAAGGGGTGCACCTTC.

V and J are TRBV19 and TRBJ2-4; D perhaps matches TRBD2 (5 bases). The V end was cut by 7 bases, the J end by 6 bases, with 13 bases between. Germline-derived CDR1 and CDR2 are LNHDA and SQIVND (reference sequence). The CDR3 length is 13 residues. The DNA of the CDR3 is TGTGCCAGTATGGGGAGAACGGGAAACATTCAGTACTTC. Translation gives CASMGRTGNIQYF.

Points on this clone: One end of the junction varies from germline; a read error may be responsible. The rearrangement uses TRBV5-6 and TRBJ2-1; 15 nucleotides match TRBD2. The V gene's germline CDR1 is SGHDT and CDR2 YYEEEE. CDR3 length: 15 residues. The chain's CDR3 is CASSSRTSGGDVELF. CDR3 in DNA: TGTGCCAGCAGCTCACGGACTAGCGGGGGGGACGTTGAGCTCTTC.

The V and J genes are TRBV15 and TRBJ1-2; D gene unclear. The CDR3 consists of 14 residues. CDR1 is LNHNV, CDR2 YYDKDF, per germline (reference sequence). Trimming left V 0 bases short and J 2 bases short, with 7 bases between. For the CDR3, the DNA is TGTGCCACCAGCAGAGATACGGTAAACTATGGCTACACCTTC. Amino acids: CATSRDTVNYGYTF.

This clone was observed a handful of times. V usage is TRBV7-9 and J usage is TRBJ2-1; a weak D match, TRBD2 (6 bases). Germline CDR1 and CDR2: SEHNR and FQNEAQ (reference sequence). V lost 3 bases, J lost 8 bases, and 14 bases lay in between. The CDR3 spans 14 residues. CDR3 bases: TGTGCCAGCAGCTTGAGGGGACTTTGGGATGAGCAGTTCTTC. It specifies CASSLRGLWDEQFF. Complete variable domain (other parts from reference TRBV7-9 and TRBJ2-1): DTGVSQNPRHKITKRGQNVTFRCDPISEHNRLYWYRQTLGQGPEFLTYFQNEAQLEKSRLLSDRFSAERPKGSFSTLEIQRTEQGDSAMYLCASSLRGLWDEQFFGPGTRLTVL.

The chain has TRBV4-1 and TRBJ2-5; 11 bases line up with TRBD2. V lost 0 bases and J lost 2; bases outside the gene matches: 11. The CDR3 runs to 19 residues. Germline CDR1 and CDR2: MGHRA and YSYEKL. The chain's CDR3 is CASSQESLAGGFGQETQYF. CDR3 in DNA: TGCGCCAGCAGCCAAGAAAGTCTAGCGGGGGGCTTTGGGCAAGAGACCCAGTACTTC.

The J gene is TRBJ2-2, the V gene TRBV10-2; tentative D call: TRBD2 (5 bases). V was pared by 6 bases and J by 8 bases, with 10 bases between. This CDR3 spans 12 amino acids. Germline assignment: CDR1 WSHSY and CDR2 SAAADI. DNA for the CDR3: TGCGCCAGCAGCCCGGGGAAGGGGGAGCTGTTTTTT. Residues: CASSPGKGELFF.

This chain links TRBV29-1 with TRBJ2-5; 12 bases line up with TRBD1. Germline CDR1 reads SQVTM; CDR2 reads ANQGSEA. The CDR3 contains 15 residues. With V trimmed by 8 bases and J by 5 bases, 12 bases remained unmatched. The CDR3 coding sequence is TGCAGCATTAGCCATGGGACAGGGGGCTGGGAGACCCAGTACTTC. It specifies CSISHGTGGWETQYF.

The rearrangement links TRBV6-6 to TRBJ2-2; a weak D match, TRBD1 (6 bases). CDR3 size: 15 residues. V was clipped by 6 bases and J by 4 bases, with 15 bases between them. In germline, CDR1 is MNHNY, CDR2 SVGAGI (reference sequence). CDR3 nucleotide sequence: TGTGCCAGCAGCTATCACAGGGATGTCACCGGGGAGCTGTTTTTT. It specifies CASSYHRDVTGELFF.

The chain joins TRBV19 to TRBJ2-7, with 8 nucleotides matching TRBD1. CDR1 and CDR2 from the germline V gene are LNHDA and SQIVND (reference sequence). The CDR3 extends over 13 amino acids. The ends lost 4 bases at V and 3 bases at J; junction bases unmatched: 2. The CDR3, as DNA: TGTGCCAGTAGTACTGACAGGGGCTACGAGCAGTACTTC. Its protein is CASSTDRGYEQYF.

The chain has TRBV27 and TRBJ1-1, with a possible D match to TRBD1 (5 bases). The V and J ends lost 3 bases and 7 bases respectively, with 12 bases between them. This CDR3 region has 13 residues. CDR1 MNHEY and CDR2 SMNVEV come from the germline V gene (reference sequence). This chain's CDR3 is CASSLRGGYEAFF. The CDR3 region has the DNA TGTGCCAGCAGTTTGAGGGGAGGCTATGAAGCTTTCTTT.

The rearrangement joins TRBV4-2 to TRBJ2-6; a weak D match, TRBD1 (5 bases). CDR1 is LGHNA, CDR2 YNFKEQ, per germline. V dropped 4 bases and J dropped 0 bases, with 7 bases sitting between them. The CDR3 has 15 amino acids. In nucleotides, the CDR3 is TGTGCCAGCAGCCGAGACAGCTCTGGGGCCAACGTCCTGACTTTC. Its protein is CASSRDSSGANVLTF.

This chain connects TRBV19 to TRBJ2-3; TRBD2 is a possible D gene (6 bases). Between the trimmed V and J ends, which lost 1 base and 5 bases, there was a span of 13 bases. Germline lookup yields CDR1 LNHDA and CDR2 SQIVND (reference sequence). CDR3 length: 15 amino acids. In DNA, the CDR3 is TGTGCCAGTAGTATAGGTCTGACGCGGGGAGATACGCAGTATTTT. The encoded protein is CASSIGLTRGDTQYF.

The chain has TRBV9 and TRBJ2-3; possibly TRBD2 for D (5 bases). Trimming cost V 0 bases and J 3 bases, with 8 bases left between them. The V gene's germline CDR1 is SGDLS and CDR2 YYNGEE. This CDR3 spans 14 amino acids. CDR3 residues: CASSVVPGTDTQYF. The CDR3 DNA reads as TGTGCCAGCAGCGTAGTTCCGGGGACAGATACGCAGTATTTT.

The V gene is TRBV30, the J gene TRBJ2-5; the D gene is possibly TRBD1 (5 bases). CDR3 length equals 15 residues. V lost 1 base and J lost 2, with 14 bases in between. Germline CDR1 is GTSNPN and CDR2 is SVGIG (reference sequence). The CDR3, as DNA: TGTGCCTGGAGTGGACAGTTTGGTCTACAAGAGACCCAGTACTTC. Protein product: CAWSGQFGLQETQYF.

V usage is TRBV27 and J usage is TRBJ2-7; a weak D match, TRBD2 (6 bases). V dropped 3 bases and J dropped 0 bases, with 9 bases sitting between them. The germline gives CDR1 MNHEY, CDR2 SMNVEV (reference sequence). This CDR3 region has 14 residues. CDR3 loop: CASSLRDGSYEQYF. Written as DNA, the CDR3 is TGTGCCAGCAGTTTGCGGGACGGCTCCTACGAGCAGTACTTC.

This sequence joins TRBV5-5 and TRBJ1-6; TRBD1 agrees at 8 bases. From germline, CDR1 is SGHKS and CDR2 YYEKEE (reference sequence). V dropped 3 bases and J dropped 7; count of bases not matched to a gene: 3. The CDR3 sequence is 14 residues long. CDR3 in DNA: TGTGCCAGCAGCTCCGACAGGGGCAATTCACCCCTCCACTTT. This translates into CASSSDRGNSPLHF.

Here the CDR3 reads CASSSTWRGYNSPLHF. The DNA of the CDR3 is TGTGCCAGCAGTTCTACTTGGAGGGGCTATAATTCACCCCTCCACTTT. The chain links TRBV27 to TRBJ1-6; a weak D match, TRBD1 (5 bases). The germline V gene encodes CDR1 MNHEY and CDR2 SMNVEV (reference sequence). Trimming shortened V by 4 bases and J by 3 bases, and 13 bases separated the two germline ends. The CDR3 loop spans 16 amino acids.

This rearrangement joins TRBV7-2 to TRBJ2-3; no definite D call. V lost 1 base to trimming and J lost 9 bases, with 11 bases between them. The CDR3 has 13 amino acids. Germline-derived CDR1 and CDR2 are SGHTA and FQGNSA. DNA of the CDR3: TGTGCCAGCAGCTTAGAAGGAGCGAGGACGCAGTATTTT. This sequence encodes CASSLEGARTQYF. The variable domain in full, with the rest retrieved from reference TRBV7-2 and TRBJ2-3, is GAGVSQSPSNKVTEKGKDVELRCDPISGHTALYWYRQSLGQGLEFLIYFQGNSAPDKSGLPSDRFSAERTGGSVSTLTIQRTQQEDSAVYLCASSLEGARTQYFGPGTRLTVL.

The V and J genes are TRBV7-6 and TRBJ2-2; the D gene is possibly TRBD1 (6 bases). V lost 8 bases and J lost 6, with 16 bases in between. The CDR3 totals 14 residues. The V gene's germline CDR1 is SGHVS and CDR2 FNYEAQ. The CDR3 DNA is TGTGCCAGCGGGCTGGGGGCGCTAGCCGGGGAGCTGTTTTTT. It translates to CASGLGALAGELFF.

In this sample, this clone turned up a few times. The chain recombines TRBV5-1 with TRBJ2-1, with 10 bases identical to TRBD1. This CDR3 has 17 residues. Trimming cost V 0 bases and J 6 bases; bases outside gene matches: 9. In germline, CDR1 is SGHRS, CDR2 YFSETQ. This CDR3 reads CASSLGHRDRGTNEQFF. The CDR3 bases are TGCGCCAGCAGCTTGGGCCACCGGGACAGGGGAACCAATGAGCAGTTCTTC.